This T cell receptor beta chain came from a study of shared clonotypes between healthy human individuals (dated by TCRdb to about 2020). Looking at the study overall: Two women and a few men aged 18 to 49 years were included in the cohort. Blood TCR repertoires of a handful of healthy adults were deeply sequenced to estimate repertoire size and the extent of clonotype sharing between individuals. To increase sequencing depth and limit assay-specific biases, TCR repertoire library preparation and sequencing were carried out by different laboratories using diverse techniques. Per donor, leukapheresis produced somewhere between about 0.94 and 8.9 billion PBMCs. The investigation overall reported the following: Sampling was limited to blood, and TCR repertoires in tissue likely differ from TCR repertoires in blood. The small number of donors limited the genetic and exposure-history diversity represented. Pairwise subsampling indicated that sequencing depth was expected to affect the degree of clonotype sharing among donors.

TCR CDR3 regions were amplified from genomic DNA by multiplex PCR using the deep immunoSEQ assay. Genomic DNA extracted from each cell subset was distributed evenly over all wells of several immunoSEQ 96-well plates, and each plate served as one replicate. For unsorted PBMC, each replicate PCR was loaded with around 300 ng genomic DNA, equivalent to roughly 33,000 T cell genomes. Genomic DNA from unsorted PBMC was sequenced over ten immunoSEQ deep assay plates. Purified libraries were quantified with a Qubit 3.0 fluorometer, sized on a Bioanalyzer 2100, and re-quantified with the KAPA Library Quantification kit. Every immunoSEQ 96-well plate was sequenced on a dedicated single-read 150-cycle Illumina NextSeq 550 flow cell. Per the authors' processing: Because the immunoSEQ output held only junctional sequences and lacked quality scores, the filtering could not match the filtering applied to full-length reads. To assign V/J genes and CDR3, sequences were annotated against IMGT germline references using PyIR, a Python wrapper for IgBLAST v1.9. Reads with weak V/J assignments (E-value above 1e-6), missing CDR3, stop codons, out-of-frame junctions, or ambiguous translated residues were removed. V3J clonotypes were defined as sequences sharing an identical inferred V gene, J gene, and CDR3 amino acid sequence. Percentage overlap between repertoires was computed as shared unique clonotypes divided by the size of the smaller repertoire. Three approaches were used to assess repertoire richness: RTK rarefaction, the Chao1 estimator, and Recon v2.1 estimates of unobserved clonotypes. Sourced from immuneACCESS, this table was stored by TCRdb with only in-frame sequences that have V and J called. A share of the clones is absent; for the studies checked, an unresolved V gene accounts for under half, and the remainder has no known explanation. V, J and clone size were drawn from that table, and D and trimming were deduced from the DNA. The sample yields about 490,000 clones; less than 80% were counted once. The ten top clones hold 10% to 15% of the sample.

The CDR3 spans 13 residues, from the cysteine through the phenylalanine. Just the 39-base CDR3 DNA is kept, in frame starting at base 1. A distance of 8 bases separates the germline ends of V and J, which lose 3 bases and 6 bases respectively. The CDR1 and CDR2 encoded by the germline V gene are SGHTA and FQGTGA. Donors were healthy HIV-negative adults with no recently reported acute infections or vaccinations. Every donor was a Caucasian adult residing in Nashville, Tennessee, USA. For unsorted samples, tens of millions of PBMCs were counted and genomic DNA was extracted with the QIAamp DNA Blood Mini kit. After blood collection by leukapheresis, PBMCs were isolated using Ficoll-Histopaque density gradient centrifugation and then cryopreserved in the vapor phase of liquid nitrogen. Points on this clone: What this receptor recognizes is not known. Per-nucleotide qualities are absent, and no much larger clonotype sits a single base away.

The sequenced sample consisted of PBMCs. The chain uses TRBV7-3 and TRBJ2-2, with the D segment identity uncertain. This TCR came from a woman in her 40s in good health. Some clones in this sample may be carry-over from other donors' samples. The CDR3 here reads CASSFGEAGELFF. In nucleotides, the sequence is TGTGCCAGCAGCTTTGGTGAGGCCGGGGAGCTGTTTTTT.